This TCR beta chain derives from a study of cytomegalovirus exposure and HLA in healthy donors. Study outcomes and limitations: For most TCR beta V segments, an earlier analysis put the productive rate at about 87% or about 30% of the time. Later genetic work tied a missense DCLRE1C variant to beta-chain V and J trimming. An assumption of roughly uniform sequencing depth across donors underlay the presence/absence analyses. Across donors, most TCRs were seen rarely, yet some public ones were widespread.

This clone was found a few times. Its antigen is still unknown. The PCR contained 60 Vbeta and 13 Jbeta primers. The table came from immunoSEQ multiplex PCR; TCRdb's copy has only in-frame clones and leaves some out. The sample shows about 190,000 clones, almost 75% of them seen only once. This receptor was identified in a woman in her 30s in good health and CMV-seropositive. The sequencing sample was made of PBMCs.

The CDR3 DNA is TGTGCCAGCAGTGATTGGAGGTCTCCCGAAGGTCAGCCCCAGCATTTT. Translated: CASSDWRSPEGQPQHF. The gene calls are TRBV6-1 and TRBJ1-5; D remains ambiguous. Per the germline V gene, CDR1 is MNHNS and CDR2 is SASEGT. V was cut by 3 bases and J by 6 bases, with 18 bases left in between. This CDR3 is built from 16 residues.